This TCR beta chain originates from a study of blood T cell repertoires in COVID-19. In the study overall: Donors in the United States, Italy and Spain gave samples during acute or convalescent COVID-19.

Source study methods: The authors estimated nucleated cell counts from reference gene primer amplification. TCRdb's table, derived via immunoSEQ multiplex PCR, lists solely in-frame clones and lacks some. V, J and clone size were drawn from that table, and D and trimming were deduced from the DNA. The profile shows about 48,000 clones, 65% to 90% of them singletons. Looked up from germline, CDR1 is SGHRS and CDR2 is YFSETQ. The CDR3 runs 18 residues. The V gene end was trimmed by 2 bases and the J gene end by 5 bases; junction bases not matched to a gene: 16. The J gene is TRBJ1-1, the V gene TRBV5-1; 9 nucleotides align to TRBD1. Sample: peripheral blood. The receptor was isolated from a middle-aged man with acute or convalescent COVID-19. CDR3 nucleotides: TGCGCCAGCAGCTTTATAAACCTGGGACAGGGCGGAAATACTGAAGCTTTCTTT. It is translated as CASSFINLGQGGNTEAFF.